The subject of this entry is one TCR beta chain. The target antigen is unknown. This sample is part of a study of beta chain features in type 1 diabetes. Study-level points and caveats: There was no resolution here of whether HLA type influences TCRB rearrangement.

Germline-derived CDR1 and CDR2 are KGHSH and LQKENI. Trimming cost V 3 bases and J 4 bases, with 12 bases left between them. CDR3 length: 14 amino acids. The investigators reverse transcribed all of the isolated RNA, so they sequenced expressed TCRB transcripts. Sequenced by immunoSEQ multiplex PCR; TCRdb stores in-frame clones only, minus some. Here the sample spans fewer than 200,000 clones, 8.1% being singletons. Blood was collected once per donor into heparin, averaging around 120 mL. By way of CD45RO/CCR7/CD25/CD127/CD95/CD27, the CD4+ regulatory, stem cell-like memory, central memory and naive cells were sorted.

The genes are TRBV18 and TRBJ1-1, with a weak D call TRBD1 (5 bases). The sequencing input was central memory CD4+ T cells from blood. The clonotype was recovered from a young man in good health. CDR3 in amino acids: CASSPRTRSTEAFF. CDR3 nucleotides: TGTGCCAGCTCACCCCGGACAAGGTCCACTGAAGCTTTCTTT. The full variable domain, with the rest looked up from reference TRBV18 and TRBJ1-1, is NAGVMQNPRHLVRRRGQEARLRCSPMKGHSHVYWYRQLPEEGLKFMVYLQKENIIDESGMPKERFSAEFPKEGPSILRIQQVVRGDSAAYFCASSPRTRSTEAFFGQGTRLTVV.